This TCR beta chain was documented in a study of blood T cell repertoires in COVID-19. Study overall: In each case, the material was cDNA or gDNA derived from T cells, B-cell-depleted T cells, or PBMCs.

Method: immunoSEQ multiplex PCR; TCRdb's copy keeps in-frame clones and lacks some. The sample contains roughly 330,000 clones, 87% of which appear only once. The recovered donors of Cohort 3 showed two negative PCRs, clearance, or symptom resolution. The germline V and J ends were trimmed by 2 bases and 1 base, with 12 bases remaining between them. The CDR3 runs to 17 residues. Looked up from germline, CDR1 is SGHAT and CDR2 is FQNNGV. The sequence came from a woman aged 25 to 39 who had recovered from COVID-19. The chain recombines TRBV11-2 with TRBJ1-6, with D hard to call. Input material: PBMCs or T cells enriched from blood (not recorded which). The CDR3 sequence: CASSLSRTLSYNSPLHF. In DNA form, the CDR3 reads TGTGCCAGCAGCTTATCCCGCACCCTATCCTATAATTCACCCCTCCACTTT. The full variable domain, its missing parts supplied by reference TRBV11-2 and TRBJ1-6, is EAGVAQSPRYKIIEKRQSVAFWCNPISGHATLYWYQQILGQGPKLLIQFQNNGVVDDSQLPKDRFSAERLKGVDSTLKIQPAKLEDSAVYLCASSLSRTLSYNSPLHFGNGTRLTVT.